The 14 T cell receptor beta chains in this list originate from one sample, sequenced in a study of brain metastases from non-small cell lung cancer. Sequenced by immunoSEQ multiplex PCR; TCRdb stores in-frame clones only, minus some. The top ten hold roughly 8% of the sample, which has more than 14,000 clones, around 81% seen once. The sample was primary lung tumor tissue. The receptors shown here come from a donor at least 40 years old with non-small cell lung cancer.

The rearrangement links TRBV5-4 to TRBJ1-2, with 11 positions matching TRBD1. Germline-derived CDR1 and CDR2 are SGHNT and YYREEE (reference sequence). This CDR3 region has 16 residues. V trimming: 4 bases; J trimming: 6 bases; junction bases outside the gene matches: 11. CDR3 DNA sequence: TGTGCCAGCAGCCCGGGACAGGGGGGCCCTGTGGATGGCTACACCTTC. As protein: CASSPGQGGPVDGYTF.

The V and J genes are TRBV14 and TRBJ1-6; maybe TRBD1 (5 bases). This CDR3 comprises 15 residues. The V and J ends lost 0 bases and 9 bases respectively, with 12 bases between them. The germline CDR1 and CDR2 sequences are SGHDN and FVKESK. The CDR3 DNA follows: TGTGCCAGCAGCCAAGATGTGACAGTGGGTTCACCCCTCCACTTT. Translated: CASSQDVTVGSPLHF.

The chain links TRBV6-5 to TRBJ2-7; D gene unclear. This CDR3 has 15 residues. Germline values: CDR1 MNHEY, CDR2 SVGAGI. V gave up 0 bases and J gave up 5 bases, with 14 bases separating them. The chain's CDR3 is CASSYSRRPVDEQYV. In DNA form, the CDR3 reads TGTGCCAGCAGTTACTCGAGACGGCCGGTGGACGAGCAGTACGTC.

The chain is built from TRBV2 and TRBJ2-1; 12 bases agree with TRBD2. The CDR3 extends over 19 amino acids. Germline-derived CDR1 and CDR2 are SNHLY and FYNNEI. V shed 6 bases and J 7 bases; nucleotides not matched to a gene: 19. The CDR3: CASSLASGGVQRSVNEQFF. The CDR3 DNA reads TGTGCCAGCAGCCTCGCTAGCGGGGGGGTCCAAAGGTCGGTGAATGAGCAGTTCTTC.

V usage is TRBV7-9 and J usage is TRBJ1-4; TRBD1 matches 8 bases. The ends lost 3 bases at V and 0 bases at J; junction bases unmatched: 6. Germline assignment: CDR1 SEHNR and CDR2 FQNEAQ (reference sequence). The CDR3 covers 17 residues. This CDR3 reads CASSLDRDGATNEKLFF. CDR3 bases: TGTGCCAGCAGCTTGGACAGGGACGGTGCAACTAATGAAAAACTGTTTTTT. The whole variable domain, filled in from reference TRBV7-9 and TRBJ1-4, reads DTGVSQNPRHKITKRGQNVTFRCDPISEHNRLYWYRQTLGQGPEFLTYFQNEAQLEKSRLLSDRFSAERPKGSFSTLEIQRTEQGDSAMYLCASSLDRDGATNEKLFFGSGTQLSVL.

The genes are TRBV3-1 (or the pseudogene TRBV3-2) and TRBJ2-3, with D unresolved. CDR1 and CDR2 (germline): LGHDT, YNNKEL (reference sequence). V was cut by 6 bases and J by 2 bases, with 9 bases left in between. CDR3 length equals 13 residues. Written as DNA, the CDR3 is TGTGCCAGCAGTCCCAGACTCACAGATACGCAGTATTTT. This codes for CASSPRLTDTQYF.

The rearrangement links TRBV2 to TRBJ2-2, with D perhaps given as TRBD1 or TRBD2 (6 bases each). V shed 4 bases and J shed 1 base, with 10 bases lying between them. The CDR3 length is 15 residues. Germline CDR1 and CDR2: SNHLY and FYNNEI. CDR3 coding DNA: TGTGCCAGCAGTGGGGGGGACATGAACACCGGGGAGCTGTTTTTT. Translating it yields CASSGGDMNTGELFF.

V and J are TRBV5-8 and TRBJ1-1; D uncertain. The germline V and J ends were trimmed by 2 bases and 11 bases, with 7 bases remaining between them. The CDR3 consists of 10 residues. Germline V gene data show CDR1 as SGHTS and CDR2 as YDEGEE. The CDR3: CASSFGLAFF. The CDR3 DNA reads TGTGCCAGCAGCTTCGGGTTGGCTTTCTTT.

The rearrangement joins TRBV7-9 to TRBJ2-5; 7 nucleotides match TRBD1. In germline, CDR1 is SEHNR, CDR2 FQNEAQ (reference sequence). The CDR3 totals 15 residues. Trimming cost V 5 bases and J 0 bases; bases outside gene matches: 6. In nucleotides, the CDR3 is TGTGCCAGCAGCCGGGACAGTTACTACCAAGAGACCCAGTACTTC. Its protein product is CASSRDSYYQETQYF.

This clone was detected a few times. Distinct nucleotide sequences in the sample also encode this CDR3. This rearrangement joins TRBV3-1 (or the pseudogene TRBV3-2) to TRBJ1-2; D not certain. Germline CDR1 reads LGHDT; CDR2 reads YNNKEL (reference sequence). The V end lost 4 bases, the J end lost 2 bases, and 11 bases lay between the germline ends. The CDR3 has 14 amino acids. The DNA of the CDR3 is TGTGCCAGCAGCCGAACGGCCTGGAACTATGGCTACACCTTC. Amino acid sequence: CASSRTAWNYGYTF.

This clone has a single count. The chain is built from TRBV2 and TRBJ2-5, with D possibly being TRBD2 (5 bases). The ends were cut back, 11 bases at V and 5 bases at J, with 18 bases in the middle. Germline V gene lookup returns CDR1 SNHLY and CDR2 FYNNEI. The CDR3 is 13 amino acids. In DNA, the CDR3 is TGTGCCGGCGTCGGGGTTATGGGGGAGACCCAGTACTTC. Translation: CAGVGVMGETQYF.

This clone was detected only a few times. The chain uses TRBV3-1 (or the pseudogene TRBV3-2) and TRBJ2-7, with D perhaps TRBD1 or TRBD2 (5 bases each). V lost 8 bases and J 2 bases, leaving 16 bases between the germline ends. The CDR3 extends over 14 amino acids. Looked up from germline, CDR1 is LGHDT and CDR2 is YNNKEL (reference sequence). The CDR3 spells CASHPGRPPYEQYF. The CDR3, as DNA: TGTGCCAGCCATCCAGGGAGACCGCCCTACGAGCAGTACTTC.

In DNA form, the CDR3 reads TGTGCCAGCAGTGAAGCGAGGGGCAGTATTTATGGCTACACCTTC. The encoded protein is CASSEARGSIYGYTF. The chain links TRBV2 to TRBJ1-2; TRBD1 might be the D (5 bases). Germline V gives CDR1 SNHLY, CDR2 FYNNEI. The germline V and J ends were trimmed by 0 bases and 5 bases, with 13 bases remaining between them. This CDR3 spans 15 amino acids.

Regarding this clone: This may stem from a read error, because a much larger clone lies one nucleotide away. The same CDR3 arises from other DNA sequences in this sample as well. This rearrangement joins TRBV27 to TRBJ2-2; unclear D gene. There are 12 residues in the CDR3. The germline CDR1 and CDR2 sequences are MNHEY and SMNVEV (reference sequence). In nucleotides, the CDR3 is TGTGCCAGCAGTCCTTTAACCGGAGAGCTGTTTTTT. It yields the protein CASSPLTGELFF.